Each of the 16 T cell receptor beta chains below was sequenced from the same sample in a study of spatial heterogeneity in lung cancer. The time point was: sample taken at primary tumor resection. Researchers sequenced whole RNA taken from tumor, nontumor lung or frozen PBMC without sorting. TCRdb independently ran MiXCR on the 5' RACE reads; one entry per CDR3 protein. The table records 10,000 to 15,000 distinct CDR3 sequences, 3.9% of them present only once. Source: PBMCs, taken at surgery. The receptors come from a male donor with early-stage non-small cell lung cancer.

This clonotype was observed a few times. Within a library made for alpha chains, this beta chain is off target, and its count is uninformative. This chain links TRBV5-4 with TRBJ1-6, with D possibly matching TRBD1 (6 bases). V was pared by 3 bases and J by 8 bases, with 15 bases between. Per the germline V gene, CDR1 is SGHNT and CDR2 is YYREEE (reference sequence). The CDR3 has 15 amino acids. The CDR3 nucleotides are TGTGCCAGCAGCTCACCGAACAGGGAAGATTCACCCCTCCACTTT. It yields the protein CASSSPNREDSPLHF.

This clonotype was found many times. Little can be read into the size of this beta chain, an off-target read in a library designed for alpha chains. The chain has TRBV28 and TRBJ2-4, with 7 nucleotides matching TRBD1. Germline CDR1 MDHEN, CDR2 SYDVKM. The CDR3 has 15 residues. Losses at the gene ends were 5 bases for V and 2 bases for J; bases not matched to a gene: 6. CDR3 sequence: CASSPNRGSKNIQYF. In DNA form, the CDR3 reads TGTGCCAGCAGTCCAAACAGGGGATCCAAAAACATTCAGTACTTC. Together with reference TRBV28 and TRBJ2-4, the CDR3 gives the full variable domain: DVKVTQSSRYLVKRTGEKVFLECVQDMDHENMFWYRQDPGLGLRLIYFSYDVKMKEKGDIPEGYSVSREKKERFSLILESASTNQTSMYLCASSPNRGSKNIQYFGAGTRLSVL.

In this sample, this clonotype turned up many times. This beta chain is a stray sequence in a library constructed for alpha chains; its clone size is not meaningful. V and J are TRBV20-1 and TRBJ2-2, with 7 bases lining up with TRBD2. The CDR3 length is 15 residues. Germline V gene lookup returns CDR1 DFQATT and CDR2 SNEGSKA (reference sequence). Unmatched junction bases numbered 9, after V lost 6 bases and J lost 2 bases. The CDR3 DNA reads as TGCAGTGCCCCTAGGTCGGGAGGTAACACCGGGGAGCTGTTTTTT. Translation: CSAPRSGGNTGELFF.

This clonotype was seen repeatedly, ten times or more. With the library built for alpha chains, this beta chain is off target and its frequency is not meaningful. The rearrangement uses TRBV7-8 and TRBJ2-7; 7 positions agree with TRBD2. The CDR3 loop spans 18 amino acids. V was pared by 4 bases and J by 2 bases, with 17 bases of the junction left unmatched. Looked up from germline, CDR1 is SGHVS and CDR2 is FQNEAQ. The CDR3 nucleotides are TGTGCCAGCAGCTCAGGACTGGTATTACGGACTAGAACCTACGAGCAGTACTTC. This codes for CASSSGLVLRTRTYEQYF.

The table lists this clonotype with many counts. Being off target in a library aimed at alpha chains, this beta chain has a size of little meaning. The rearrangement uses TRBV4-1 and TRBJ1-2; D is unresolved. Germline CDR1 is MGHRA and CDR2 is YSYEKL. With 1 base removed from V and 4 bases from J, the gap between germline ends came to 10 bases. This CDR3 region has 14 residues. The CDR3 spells CASSQASGAYGYTF. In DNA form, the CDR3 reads TGCGCCAGCAGCCAAGCGTCGGGAGCCTATGGCTACACCTTC.

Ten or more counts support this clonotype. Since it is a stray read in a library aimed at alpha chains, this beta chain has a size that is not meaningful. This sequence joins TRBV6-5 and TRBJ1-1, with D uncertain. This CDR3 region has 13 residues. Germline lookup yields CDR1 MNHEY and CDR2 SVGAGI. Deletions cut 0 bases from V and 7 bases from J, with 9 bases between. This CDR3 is CASSYSRNYEAFF. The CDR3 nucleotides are TGTGCCAGCAGTTACTCACGGAACTATGAAGCTTTCTTT.

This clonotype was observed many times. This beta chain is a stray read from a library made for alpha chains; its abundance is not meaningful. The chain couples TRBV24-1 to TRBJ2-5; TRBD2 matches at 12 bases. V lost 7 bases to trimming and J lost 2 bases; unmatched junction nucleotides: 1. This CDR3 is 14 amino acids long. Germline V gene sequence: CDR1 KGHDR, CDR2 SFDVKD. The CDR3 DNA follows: TGTGCCACCAGCGGACTAGCGGGACAAGAGACCCAGTACTTC. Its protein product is CATSGLAGQETQYF.

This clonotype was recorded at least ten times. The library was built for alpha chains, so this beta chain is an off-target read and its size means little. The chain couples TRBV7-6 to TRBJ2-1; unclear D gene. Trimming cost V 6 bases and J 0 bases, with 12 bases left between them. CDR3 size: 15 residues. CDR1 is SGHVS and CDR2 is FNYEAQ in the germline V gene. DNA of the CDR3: TGTGCCAGCAGACCCACCCAGAGCTCCTACAATGAGCAGTTCTTC. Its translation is CASRPTQSSYNEQFF. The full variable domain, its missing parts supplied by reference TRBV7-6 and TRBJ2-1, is GAGVSQSPRYKVTKRGQDVALRCDPISGHVSLYWYRQALGQGPEFLTYFNYEAQQDKSGLPNDRFSAERPEGSISTLTIQRTEQRDSAMYRCASRPTQSSYNEQFFGPGTRLTVL.

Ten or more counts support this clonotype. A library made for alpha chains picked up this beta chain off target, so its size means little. CDR3 loop: CASGLDRGWQPQHF. The CDR3 DNA reads TGTGCCAGCGGCCTGGACAGGGGATGGCAGCCCCAGCATTTT. The chain has TRBV12-3 or TRBV12-4 and TRBJ1-5; TRBD1 matches 9 bases. The CDR3 is 14 residues long. J lost 7 bases, V lost 8 bases, and 9 bases had no gene match.

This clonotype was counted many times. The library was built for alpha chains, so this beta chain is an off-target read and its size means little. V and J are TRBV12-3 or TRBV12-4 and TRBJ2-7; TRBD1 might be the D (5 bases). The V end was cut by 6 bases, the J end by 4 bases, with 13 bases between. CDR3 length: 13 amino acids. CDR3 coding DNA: TGTGCCAGCAGCCCGGCCCCAGGGTACGAGCAGTACTTC. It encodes CASSPAPGYEQYF.

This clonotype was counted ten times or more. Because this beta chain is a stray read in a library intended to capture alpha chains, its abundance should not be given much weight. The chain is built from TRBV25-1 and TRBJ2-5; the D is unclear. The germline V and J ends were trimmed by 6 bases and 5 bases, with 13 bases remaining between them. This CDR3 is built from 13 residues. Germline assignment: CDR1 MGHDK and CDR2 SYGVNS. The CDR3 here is CASRQATVETQYF. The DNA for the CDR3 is TGTGCCAGCAGGCAGGCCACCGTGGAGACCCAGTACTTC.

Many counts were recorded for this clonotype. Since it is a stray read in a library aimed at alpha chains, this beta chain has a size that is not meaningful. This chain's CDR3 is CASSWGATYEQYF. For the CDR3, the DNA is TGTGCCAGCAGTTGGGGTGCGACCTACGAGCAGTACTTC. The rearrangement uses TRBV28 and TRBJ2-7; D is uncertain. The CDR3 length is 13 residues. V was pared by 4 bases and J by 2 bases, with 9 bases between. Per the germline V gene, CDR1 is MDHEN and CDR2 is SYDVKM.

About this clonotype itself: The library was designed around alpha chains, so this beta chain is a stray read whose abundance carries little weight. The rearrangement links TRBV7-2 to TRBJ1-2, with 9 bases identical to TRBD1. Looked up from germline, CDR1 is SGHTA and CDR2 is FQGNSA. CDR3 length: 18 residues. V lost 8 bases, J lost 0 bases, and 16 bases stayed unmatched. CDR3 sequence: CASVNRGQGRRANYGYTF. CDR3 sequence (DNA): TGTGCCAGCGTCAACAGGGGACAGGGTAGACGTGCTAACTATGGCTACACCTTC.

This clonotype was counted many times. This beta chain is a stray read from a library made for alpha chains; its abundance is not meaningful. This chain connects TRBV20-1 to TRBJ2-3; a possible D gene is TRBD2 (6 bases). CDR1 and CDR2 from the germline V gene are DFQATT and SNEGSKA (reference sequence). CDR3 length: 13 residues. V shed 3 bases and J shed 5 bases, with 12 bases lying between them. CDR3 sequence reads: CSARTGALDTQYF. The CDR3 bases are TGCAGTGCTAGGACGGGAGCTCTAGATACGCAGTATTTT.

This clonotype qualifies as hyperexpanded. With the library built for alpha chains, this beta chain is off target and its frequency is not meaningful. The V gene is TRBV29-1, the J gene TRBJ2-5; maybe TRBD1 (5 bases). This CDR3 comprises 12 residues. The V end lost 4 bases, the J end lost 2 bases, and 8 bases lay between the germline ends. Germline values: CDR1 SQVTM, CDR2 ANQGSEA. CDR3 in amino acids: CSVVRQQETQYF. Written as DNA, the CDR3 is TGCAGCGTTGTCCGACAGCAAGAGACCCAGTACTTC.

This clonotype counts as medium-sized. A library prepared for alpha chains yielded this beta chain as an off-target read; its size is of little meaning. The CDR3 spells CASRPGQGKSGANVLTF. DNA of the CDR3: TGTGCCAGCAGACCAGGACAGGGTAAATCTGGGGCCAACGTCCTGACTTTC. The rearrangement links TRBV28 to TRBJ2-6, with 8 bases that match TRBD1. The CDR3 extends over 17 amino acids. V was clipped by 6 bases and J by 1 base; unmatched bases: 8. CDR1 and CDR2 (germline): MDHEN, SYDVKM.